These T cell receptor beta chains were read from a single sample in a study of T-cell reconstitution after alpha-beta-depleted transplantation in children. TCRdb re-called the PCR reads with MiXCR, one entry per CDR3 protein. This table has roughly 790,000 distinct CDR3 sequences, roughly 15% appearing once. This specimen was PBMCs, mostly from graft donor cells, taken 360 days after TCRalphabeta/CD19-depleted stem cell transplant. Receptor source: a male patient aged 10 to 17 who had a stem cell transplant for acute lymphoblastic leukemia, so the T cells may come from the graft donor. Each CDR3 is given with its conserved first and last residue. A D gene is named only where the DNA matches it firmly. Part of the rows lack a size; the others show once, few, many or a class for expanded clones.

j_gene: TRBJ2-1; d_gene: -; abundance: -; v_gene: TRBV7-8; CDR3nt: TGTGCCAGCAGCCGCTTCGTGGGCGACAATGAGCAGTTCTTC; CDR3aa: CASSRFVGDNEQFF
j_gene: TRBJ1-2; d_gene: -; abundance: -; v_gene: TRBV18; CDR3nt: TGTGCCAGCTCACCAGGAACCACACCTCGTTCGGACGGCGATGGCTACACCTTC; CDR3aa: CASSPGTTPRSDGDGYTF
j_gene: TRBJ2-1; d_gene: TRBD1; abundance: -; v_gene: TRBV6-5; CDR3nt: TGTGCCAGCAGTTACTCGACAACAGGGGACAATGAGCAGTTCTTC; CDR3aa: CASSYSTTGDNEQFF
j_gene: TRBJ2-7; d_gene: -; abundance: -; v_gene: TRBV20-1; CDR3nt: TGCAGTGCTTATCCGGGATCTTACGAGCAGTACTTC; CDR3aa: CSAYPGSYEQYF
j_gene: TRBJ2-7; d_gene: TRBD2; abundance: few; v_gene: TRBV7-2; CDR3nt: TGTGCCAGCAGGCGGGGACTAGCGGGAGACGAGCAGTACTTC; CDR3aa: CASRRGLAGDEQYF
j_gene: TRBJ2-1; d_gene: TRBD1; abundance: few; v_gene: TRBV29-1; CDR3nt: TGCAGCGTTGAAAATGGCAGGGGGCTAAATGAGCAGTTCTTC; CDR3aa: CSVENGRGLNEQFF
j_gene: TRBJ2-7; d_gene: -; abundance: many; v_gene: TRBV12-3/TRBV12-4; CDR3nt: TGTGCCAGCAGTTCAAGTCCCGGGACGATGAATTACGAGCAGTACTTC; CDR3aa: CASSSSPGTMNYEQYF
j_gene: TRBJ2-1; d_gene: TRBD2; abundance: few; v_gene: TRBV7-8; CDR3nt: TGTGCCAGCAGCTTAGAAAGCGGGAGGACCCACAATGAGCAGTTCTTC; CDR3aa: CASSLESGRTHNEQFF
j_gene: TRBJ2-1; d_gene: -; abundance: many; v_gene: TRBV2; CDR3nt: TGTGCCAGCAGTGAAGGAATCTGGCGGGTGGGCTCCTACAATGAGCAGTTCTTC; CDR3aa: CASSEGIWRVGSYNEQFF
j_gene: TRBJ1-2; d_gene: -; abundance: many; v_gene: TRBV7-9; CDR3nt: TGTGCCAGCAGCTTCAATCGAAACTATGGCTACACCTTC; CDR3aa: CASSFNRNYGYTF